Given below is one TCR beta chain in context. As yet, its antigen is unknown. The data derive from a study of T cell responses to AZD1222 COVID-19 vaccine. Overall study results and limits: Repertoires were sampled only after the peak T cell response.

Here immunoSEQ multiplex PCR was the method, and the copy in TCRdb shows in-frame clones only, minus some. The table has about 130,000 clones, roughly 87% seen once; the top ten hold about 9.5%. Sequences were derived from peripheral blood, sampled 28 days after the second AZD1222 dose. This TCR was sampled from an adult who received the AZD1222 COVID-19 vaccine.

CDR3 nucleotide sequence: TGCAGCGCCTCCTCTAGTCCCTTTCGCTGGGGCTATGGCTACACCTTC. Translation gives CSASSSPFRWGYGYTF. This chain uses TRBV29-1 with TRBJ1-2; D not resolved. CDR3 length: 16 residues. From germline, CDR1 is SQVTM and CDR2 ANQGSEA. V lost 7 bases, J lost 4 bases, and 25 bases lay in between.